The next 13 T cell receptor beta chains were all read from a single sample in a study of breast tumors, draining lymph nodes, adjacent tissues. Axillary draining lymph nodes of breast cancer patients supplied the node samples. TCRdb called the multiplex PCR reads again in MiXCR, with one record for every CDR3 protein. The table records under 150,000 distinct CDR3 sequences, 20% to 25% of them present only once. The sample comprised axillary lymph node tissue. The receptors shown here come from a female donor with breast cancer. Some clones in this sample may be carry-over from other donors' samples.

This clonotype occurred many times. This sequence joins TRBV7-9 and TRBJ1-4, with D perhaps TRBD1 (5 bases). There are 16 residues in the CDR3. Germline loops: CDR1 SEHNR, CDR2 FQNEAQ (reference sequence). The germline V and J ends were trimmed by 6 bases and 8 bases, with 22 bases remaining between them. CDR3 amino acids: CASSYQGTPGGEKLFF. Here the CDR3 DNA reads TGTGCCAGCAGTTATCAAGGGACCCCCGGGGGGGAAAAACTGTTTTTT.

At least ten counts were recorded for this clonotype. In DNA, the CDR3 is TGTGCCAGTAGTGGAGTAGCCCCACCCCATGAGCAGTTCTTC. Amino acids: CASSGVAPPHEQFF. The chain has TRBV19 and TRBJ2-1; D remains ambiguous. CDR3 size: 14 residues. V gave up 5 bases and J gave up 8 bases, with 16 bases separating them. Germline CDR1 is LNHDA and CDR2 is SQIVND (reference sequence).

At least ten counts were recorded for this clonotype. The CDR3 DNA reads TGCAGTGCTGATGACAGGGTCTATGGCTACACCTTC. This translates into CSADDRVYGYTF. This chain uses TRBV20-1 with TRBJ1-2; 7 nucleotides match TRBD1. This CDR3 spans 12 amino acids. The V and J ends lost 5 bases and 4 bases, in that order; junction bases with no gene match: 4. Germline values: CDR1 DFQATT, CDR2 SNEGSKA (reference sequence).

This clonotype was recorded at least ten times. The V and J genes are TRBV19 and TRBJ2-1, with TRBD2 matching over 8 bases. Per the germline V gene, CDR1 is LNHDA and CDR2 is SQIVND (reference sequence). The CDR3 contains 14 residues. Trimming took 1 base from V and 7 from J; bases not matched to a gene: 3. The CDR3 DNA is TGTGCCAGTAGTATAGCGGGAGGGTTGAATGAGCAGTTCTTC. Its translation: CASSIAGGLNEQFF.

This chain links TRBV6-1 with TRBJ1-5; tentative D call: TRBD1 (6 bases). Germline V lookup: CDR1 MNHNS, CDR2 SASEGT. Deletions cut 0 bases from V and 4 bases from J, with 10 bases between. CDR3 length equals 15 residues. The CDR3 coding sequence is TGTGCCAGCAGTGAAGCGTTAGGGGGGAATCAGCCCCAGCATTTT. Protein sequence: CASSEALGGNQPQHF.

This clonotype was counted at least ten times. This chain joins TRBV20-1 and TRBJ1-5; 10 bases agree with TRBD1. The CDR3 loop spans 18 amino acids. Trimming removed 3 bases from V and 8 bases from J; junction bases left unmatched: 19. The germline V gene encodes CDR1 DFQATT and CDR2 SNEGSKA (reference sequence). The CDR3 spells CSASLERWGQGTVKPQHF. In DNA form, the CDR3 reads TGCAGTGCTAGTCTGGAACGATGGGGACAGGGGACGGTCAAGCCCCAGCATTTT.

This clonotype was counted many times. The rearrangement joins TRBV11-2 to TRBJ2-3; TRBD1 might be the D (7 bases). V was shortened by 5 bases and J by 6 bases, with 18 bases between the two germline ends. The CDR3 extends over 15 amino acids. CDR1 and CDR2 from the germline V gene are SGHAT and FQNNGV. CDR3 in DNA: TGTGCCAGCAGCCCAGGGGGACTGAGGCGGGATACGCAGTATTTT. This codes for CASSPGGLRRDTQYF.

The chain couples TRBV28 to TRBJ2-5, with D hard to call. The CDR3 contains 13 residues. Germline lookup yields CDR1 MDHEN and CDR2 SYDVKM. Trimming cost V 8 bases and J 4 bases, with 14 bases left between them. DNA for the CDR3: TGTGCCAGCCGAACGGCGGCCCCAGAGACCCAGTACTTC. It yields the protein CASRTAAPETQYF.

This clonotype was seen ten or more times. This chain links TRBV11-3 with TRBJ2-2; the match to TRBD2 covers 14 bases. This CDR3 is 16 amino acids long. CDR1 and CDR2 from the germline V gene are SGHNT and YENEEA. V trimming: 5 bases; J trimming: 5 bases; junction bases outside the gene matches: 4. The DNA for the CDR3 is TGTGCCAGCAGCAAGGGACTAGCGGGAGTTACCGGGGAGCTGTTTTTT. As protein: CASSKGLAGVTGELFF.

This clonotype was observed at least ten times. The chain combines TRBV2 with TRBJ1-6; D is possibly TRBD1 (5 bases). The V end lost 4 bases, the J end lost 10 bases, and 14 bases lay between the germline ends. Germline V gene data show CDR1 as SNHLY and CDR2 as FYNNEI. The CDR3 extends over 14 amino acids. Here the CDR3 reads CASSGEGTDSPLHF. CDR3 sequence (DNA): TGTGCCAGCAGTGGCGAGGGGACTGACTCACCCCTCCACTTT. Supplemented by reference TRBV2 and TRBJ1-6, the full variable domain reads EPEVTQTPSHQVTQMGQEVILRCVPISNHLYFYWYRQILGQKVEFLVSFYNNEISEKSEIFDDQFSVERPDGSNFTLKIRSTKLEDSAMYFCASSGEGTDSPLHFGNGTRLTVT.

In its sample, this clonotype was seen many times. The rearrangement uses TRBV20-1 and TRBJ2-3; 8 bases line up with TRBD2. The CDR3 runs to 15 residues. Germline trimming cut 1 base from V and 1 base from J; bases unmatched to any gene: 4. Germline values: CDR1 DFQATT, CDR2 SNEGSKA (reference sequence). The CDR3 protein is CSARVGLGGTDTQYF. The CDR3 region has the DNA TGCAGTGCTAGAGTGGGACTAGGAGGCACAGATACGCAGTATTTT.

For this clonotype: Given the absence of the conserved phenylalanine or tryptophan at the CDR3 end, a read error is likely. This rearrangement joins TRBV11-3 to TRBJ2-1, with 7 bases fitting TRBD1. Germline lookup yields CDR1 SGHNT and CDR2 YENEEA. This CDR3 contains 15 residues. V dropped 5 bases and J dropped 6; count of bases not matched to a gene: 10. Here the CDR3 reads CASSLSRGLLNEQFL. Here the CDR3 DNA reads TGTGCCAGCAGCCTTTCAAGGGGGCTGCTCAATGAGCAGTTCCTC.

This clonotype was seen a handful of times. The chain has TRBV27 and TRBJ2-1; possibly TRBD2 for D (6 bases). The CDR3 has 13 amino acids. CDR1 is MNHEY, CDR2 SMNVEV, per germline (reference sequence). V lost 8 bases to trimming and J lost 6 bases, with 14 bases between them. CDR3 nucleotides: TGTGCCAGCCGGGCTAGCGTAGTCAATGAGCAGTTCTTC. It is translated as CASRASVVNEQFF.